These 21 T cell receptor beta chains were sequenced from one sample in a study of control samples from healthy donors and cancer patients. Measured with immunoSEQ multiplex PCR; TCRdb has only the in-frame clones, and not every one. The sample records about 250,000 clones, roughly 80% being singletons. The sequenced sample consisted of PBMCs. The receptor source for this set is a woman between 55 and 75 years old with lung cancer.

This clone has just a few counts. The rearrangement uses TRBV27 and TRBJ2-7; 8 bases are a match to TRBD2. J was trimmed by 3 bases and V by 9 bases; bases with no gene match: 10. Germline V lookup: CDR1 MNHEY, CDR2 SMNVEV (reference sequence). CDR3 length: 14 residues. CDR3 region: CASHRGGQIYEQYF. The CDR3, as DNA: TGTGCCAGTCACCGGGGGGGCCAAATCTACGAGCAGTACTTC.

The chain carries TRBV19 and TRBJ1-5; no clear D. CDR3 length: 14 amino acids. Per the germline V gene, CDR1 is LNHDA and CDR2 is SQIVND (reference sequence). V shed 6 bases and J shed 1 base, with 10 bases lying between them. The CDR3 region has the DNA TGTGCCAGTAGCCCTACAGCGAGCAATCAGCCCCAGCATTTT. This sequence encodes CASSPTASNQPQHF.

In this sample, this clone turned up a few times. The chain carries TRBV5-1 and TRBJ2-2, with 7 bases identical to TRBD1. This CDR3 comprises 15 residues. The germline V gene has CDR1 SGHRS and CDR2 YFSETQ. Trimming cost V 4 bases and J 1 base; bases outside gene matches: 4. CDR3 in DNA: TGCGCCAGCAGCGAAACAGGGGTGAACACCGGGGAGCTGTTTTTT. This translates into CASSETGVNTGELFF.

This rearrangement joins TRBV5-5 to TRBJ2-2; 9 bases are shared with TRBD2. Germline V gene data show CDR1 as SGHKS and CDR2 as YYEKEE (reference sequence). The J segment lost 7 bases and the V segment lost 4 bases, leaving 14 bases of the junction unmatched. The CDR3 runs 17 residues. DNA of the CDR3: TGTGCCAGCAGCCCATGGGGCGGGAGGGCCTTGGGCGGGGAGCTGTTTTTT. As protein: CASSPWGGRALGGELFF.

This clone was detected only a few times. The V and J genes are TRBV28 and TRBJ1-5; D unclear. Trimming shortened V by 5 bases and J by 5 bases, and 28 bases separated the two germline ends. CDR1 and CDR2 (germline): MDHEN, SYDVKM. CDR3 length: 19 residues. In nucleotides, the CDR3 is TGTGCCAGCAGTGTTTCTTCTGGGCTGGGGTCAACTTACGATCAGCCCCAGCATTTT. Its translation: CASSVSSGLGSTYDQPQHF.

The CDR3: CASLLGTGIGQTQYF. The CDR3 bases are TGTGCCAGCCTCCTCGGGACAGGGATCGGACAGACGCAGTATTTT. The rearrangement links TRBV11-2 to TRBJ2-3; TRBD1 agrees at 9 bases. The junction had 15 bases not matched to a gene; V was cut back by 8 bases and J by 9 bases. The CDR3 loop spans 15 amino acids. Per the germline V gene, CDR1 is SGHAT and CDR2 is FQNNGV.

The chain carries TRBV7-9 and TRBJ1-1; D unresolved. This CDR3 has 13 amino acids. Trimming cost V 6 bases and J 1 base, with 9 bases left between them. Germline CDR1 reads SEHNR; CDR2 reads FQNEAQ (reference sequence). The CDR3 nucleotides are TGTGCCAGCAGTTATCAGAGGAACACTGAAGCTTTCTTT. Translation gives CASSYQRNTEAFF. The full variable domain, with the rest looked up from reference TRBV7-9 and TRBJ1-1, is DTGVSQNPRHKITKRGQNVTFRCDPISEHNRLYWYRQTLGQGPEFLTYFQNEAQLEKSRLLSDRFSAERPKGSFSTLEIQRTEQGDSAMYLCASSYQRNTEAFFGQGTRLTVV.

The CDR3 reads CASSEWALDGTQYF. CDR3 bases: TGTGCCAGCAGTGAATGGGCCCTCGACGGGACGCAGTATTTT. The genes are TRBV25-1 and TRBJ2-3, with unresolved D. The V gene's germline CDR1 is MGHDK and CDR2 SYGVNS. The CDR3 is made up of 14 amino acids. Trimming pared 1 base from V and 9 bases from J, leaving 14 bases between.

The CDR3 protein is CACQGQGWQPQHF. The CDR3 DNA follows: TGTGCCTGTCAGGGACAGGGATGGCAGCCCCAGCATTTT. V gene TRBV30 combines with J gene TRBJ1-5; 9 bases match TRBD1. The CDR3 has 13 amino acids. The germline V gene has CDR1 GTSNPN and CDR2 SVGIG (reference sequence). The V gene end was trimmed by 6 bases and the J gene end by 7 bases; junction bases not matched to a gene: 7.

The chain is built from TRBV29-1 and TRBJ2-5, with D tentatively TRBD2 (5 bases). V lost 6 bases and J 9 bases, leaving 14 bases between the germline ends. The CDR3 consists of 11 residues. Germline V gives CDR1 SQVTM, CDR2 ANQGSEA. In nucleotides, the CDR3 is TGCAGCGTCCAGGTAGGAGCGGCCCAGTACTTC. Amino acids: CSVQVGAAQYF. Using reference TRBV29-1 and TRBJ2-5 for the parts outside the CDR3, the full variable domain is SAVISQKPSRDICQRGTSLTIQCQVDSQVTMMFWYRQQPGQSLTLIATANQGSEATYESGFVIDKFPISRPNLTFSTLTVSNMSPEDSSIYLCSVQVGAAQYFGPGTRLLVL.

This chain links TRBV3-1 (or the pseudogene TRBV3-2) with TRBJ2-2; D possibly corresponds to TRBD1 (5 bases). Germline V gene data show CDR1 as LGHDT and CDR2 as YNNKEL (reference sequence). V shed 0 bases and J shed 4 bases, with 9 bases lying between them. This CDR3 has 15 residues. DNA for the CDR3: TGTGCCAGCAGCCAAGACCCCAGGGTCACCGGGGAGCTGTTTTTT. As protein: CASSQDPRVTGELFF.

The rearrangement uses TRBV20-1 and TRBJ2-1; D unclear. The germline V gene has CDR1 DFQATT and CDR2 SNEGSKA (reference sequence). There are 15 residues in the CDR3. V was cut by 3 bases and J by 1 base, with 13 bases left in between. The CDR3 loop is CSASDGPGSYNEQFF. The CDR3 nucleotides are TGCAGTGCTAGTGATGGACCTGGATCCTACAATGAGCAGTTCTTC.

V gene TRBV6-1 combines with J gene TRBJ2-1; D is ambiguous. The CDR3 is made up of 13 amino acids. Germline CDR1 MNHNS, CDR2 SASEGT. V dropped 0 bases and J dropped 8 bases, with 8 bases sitting between them. This chain's CDR3 is CASSEALPYEQFF. DNA for the CDR3: TGTGCCAGCAGTGAAGCTTTACCCTATGAGCAGTTCTTC.

The V gene is TRBV9, the J gene TRBJ2-3; possible D gene TRBD1, 6 bases. The CDR3 spans 15 residues. Germline V gene lookup returns CDR1 SGDLS and CDR2 YYNGEE. V lost 4 bases to trimming and J lost 2 bases, with 14 bases between them. CDR3 coding DNA: TGTGCCAGCAGCCCACAGAGGGGGTCCACAGATACGCAGTATTTT. This encodes CASSPQRGSTDTQYF. The full variable domain, completed using reference TRBV9 and TRBJ2-3, is DSGVTQTPKHLITATGQRVTLRCSPRSGDLSVYWYQQSLDQGLQFLIQYYNGEERAKGNILERFSAQQFPDLHSELNLSSLELGDSALYFCASSPQRGSTDTQYFGPGTRLTVL.

This clone was recorded a few times. This sequence joins TRBV4-2 and TRBJ2-1, with 8 bases fitting TRBD1. This CDR3 spans 14 amino acids. Germline lookup yields CDR1 LGHNA and CDR2 YNFKEQ. V was clipped by 4 bases and J by 8 bases; unmatched bases: 7. CDR3 sequence: CASSPDQGAHEQFF. The CDR3 coding sequence is TGTGCCAGCAGCCCGGATCAGGGGGCACATGAGCAGTTCTTC.

A few counts support this clone. The sample has other DNA sequences that encode this CDR3 too. The rearrangement joins TRBV7-3 to TRBJ2-7; 8 bases line up with TRBD2. V shed 3 bases, J shed 3 bases, and the junction held 4 bases outside the gene matches. Germline loops: CDR1 SGHTA, CDR2 FQGTGA. The CDR3 runs 14 residues. This CDR3 reads CASSFGAGGYEQYF. The CDR3 DNA is TGTGCCAGCAGCTTTGGTGCGGGAGGCTACGAGCAGTACTTC.

The rearrangement joins TRBV11-3 to TRBJ1-1; D is uncertain. V dropped 4 bases and J dropped 1 base, with 10 bases sitting between them. This CDR3 comprises 14 residues. Germline CDR1 is SGHNT and CDR2 is YENEEA. The CDR3 here is CASSSNGRNTEAFF. The DNA for the CDR3 is TGTGCCAGCAGCTCCAACGGCAGGAACACTGAAGCTTTCTTT.

This sequence joins TRBV11-2 and TRBJ1-1, with D tentatively TRBD1 (6 bases). The V gene lost 5 bases and the J gene lost 3 bases, with 10 bases spanning the gap. Germline assignment: CDR1 SGHAT and CDR2 FQNNGV. The CDR3 covers 13 residues. The CDR3 region is CASSLTGYTEAFF. CDR3 DNA: TGTGCCAGCAGCCTAACAGGGTACACTGAAGCTTTCTTT.

The chain is built from TRBV9 and TRBJ1-3; TRBD1 matches at 9 bases. This CDR3 comprises 14 residues. CDR1 SGDLS and CDR2 YYNGEE come from the germline V gene. V lost 3 bases, J lost 4 bases, and 2 bases stayed unmatched. CDR3 residues: CASSAGTGGNTIYF. The CDR3 DNA follows: TGTGCCAGCAGCGCCGGGACAGGGGGAAACACCATATATTTT.

V and J are TRBV28 and TRBJ2-4, with TRBD1 identical over 9 bases. The CDR3 is 17 amino acids. V lost 4 bases to trimming and J lost 8 bases; unmatched junction nucleotides: 15. Germline CDR1 and CDR2: MDHEN and SYDVKM. The CDR3 DNA reads TGTGCCAGCAGTTACCATCCGGGACAGGGCTCAGGCGACATTCAGTACTTC. It specifies CASSYHPGQGSGDIQYF.

V gene TRBV2 combines with J gene TRBJ2-7; D is ambiguous. The ends were cut back, 6 bases at V and 7 bases at J, with 16 bases in the middle. The CDR3 spans 13 residues. Germline V CDR1 and CDR2: SNHLY, FYNNEI. The DNA of the CDR3 is TGTGCCAGCAGAAGGATAGGACCCCCGGAGCAGTACTTC. Protein product: CASRRIGPPEQYF.